This paragraph covers one TCR beta chain sequence. This entry belongs to a study of T cell responses to AZD1222 COVID-19 vaccine. V lost 5 bases to trimming and J lost 0 bases; unmatched junction nucleotides: 5. The CDR3 spans 17 residues. Germline values: CDR1 MNHNY, CDR2 SVGAGI (reference sequence). Data came from immunoSEQ multiplex PCR; TCRdb stores just in-frame clones and leaves some out. The repertoire holds about 110,000 clones, with roughly 87% as singletons. This TCR was sampled from an adult in good health. Sequenced material: peripheral blood, taken on day 0 of MenACWY control vaccination. The chain carries TRBV6-6 and TRBJ1-6; TRBD1 aligns across 9 bases. The CDR3 bases are TGTGCCAGCAGTCGCGGACAGGGGAGCTCCTATAATTCACCCCTCCACTTT. Protein: CASSRGQGSSYNSPLHF.